The 4 T cell receptor beta chains below come from one sample, sequenced in a study of blood T cell repertoires in COVID-19. The repertoire was sequenced with immunoSEQ multiplex PCR; TCRdb's copy has only in-frame clones and lacks some. This sample has 300,000 to 450,000 clones, with roughly nine tenths found just once. Sequenced sample: PBMCs or T cells enriched from blood (not recorded which). These TCRs come from a man younger than 30 who had recovered from COVID-19.

The genes are TRBV7-9 and TRBJ2-5; possibly TRBD2 for D (6 bases). The CDR3 spans 14 residues. Germline V CDR1 and CDR2: SEHNR, FQNEAQ (reference sequence). The germline V and J ends were trimmed by 2 bases and 5 bases, with 12 bases remaining between them. The CDR3 nucleotides read TGTGCCAGCAGCTTAAGTGGAGGGTTGGAGACCCAGTACTTC. Encoded protein: CASSLSGGLETQYF.

V gene TRBV7-3 combines with J gene TRBJ1-1, with 9 positions matching TRBD1. Germline CDR1 and CDR2: SGHTA and FQGTGA. The CDR3 runs to 15 residues. V trimming: 2 bases; J trimming: 7 bases; junction bases outside the gene matches: 8. The CDR3 DNA reads as TGTGCCAGCAGCTTACAAGCGGACAGGGGAGATGAAGCTTTCTTT. Protein: CASSLQADRGDEAFF.

The sample holds a few counts of this clone. This chain joins TRBV10-3 and TRBJ1-1, with D possibly matching TRBD1 (6 bases). V gave up 9 bases and J gave up 5 bases, with 22 bases separating them. The CDR3 is 15 amino acids. Germline assignment: CDR1 ENHRY and CDR2 SYGVKD. Here the CDR3 reads CAIKSGMGAQTEAFF. DNA of the CDR3: TGTGCCATAAAGAGCGGTATGGGGGCGCAGACTGAAGCTTTCTTT.

The chain carries TRBV7-8 and TRBJ2-7; 9 bases match TRBD1. V shed 7 bases, J shed 3 bases, and the junction held 10 bases outside the gene matches. CDR1 is SGHVS and CDR2 is FQNEAQ in the germline V gene. CDR3 size: 15 residues. CDR3 loop: CASTPGTGKGYEQYF. Here the CDR3 DNA reads TGTGCCAGCACTCCCGGGACAGGGAAAGGCTACGAGCAGTACTTC.